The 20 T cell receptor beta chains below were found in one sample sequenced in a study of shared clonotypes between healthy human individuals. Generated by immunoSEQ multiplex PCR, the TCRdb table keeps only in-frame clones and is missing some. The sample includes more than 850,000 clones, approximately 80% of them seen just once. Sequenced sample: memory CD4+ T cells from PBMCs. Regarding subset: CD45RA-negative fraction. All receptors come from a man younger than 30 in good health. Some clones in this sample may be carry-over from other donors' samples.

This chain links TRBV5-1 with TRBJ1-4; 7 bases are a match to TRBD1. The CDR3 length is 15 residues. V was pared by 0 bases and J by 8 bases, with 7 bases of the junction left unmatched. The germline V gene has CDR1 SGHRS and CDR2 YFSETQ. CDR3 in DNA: TGCGCCAGCAGCTTGGAGGGTAACAGGGGAGAAAAACTGTTTTTT. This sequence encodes CASSLEGNRGEKLFF.

The chain's CDR3 is CASSFRGVAGANEQYF. Here the CDR3 DNA reads TGCGCCAGCAGCTTCCGGGGGGTAGCGGGAGCCAACGAGCAGTACTTC. The V call is TRBV5-1, the J call TRBJ2-7, with 9 bases fitting TRBD2. The V segment lost 2 bases and the J segment 5 bases; nucleotides outside the gene matches: 11. This CDR3 has 16 amino acids. The germline V gene has CDR1 SGHRS and CDR2 YFSETQ. Drawing the rest from reference TRBV5-1 and TRBJ2-7, the complete variable domain is KAGVTQTPRYLIKTRGQQVTLSCSPISGHRSVSWYQQTPGQGLQFLFEYFSETQRNKGNFPGRFSGRQFSNSRSEMNVSTLELGDSALYLCASSFRGVAGANEQYFGPGTRLTVT.

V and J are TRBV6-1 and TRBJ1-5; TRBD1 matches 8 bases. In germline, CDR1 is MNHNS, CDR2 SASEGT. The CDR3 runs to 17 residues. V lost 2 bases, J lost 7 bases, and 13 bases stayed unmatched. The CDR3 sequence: CASSETIPPGGGQPQHF. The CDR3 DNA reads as TGTGCCAGCAGTGAAACAATACCACCAGGGGGCGGGCAGCCCCAGCATTTT.

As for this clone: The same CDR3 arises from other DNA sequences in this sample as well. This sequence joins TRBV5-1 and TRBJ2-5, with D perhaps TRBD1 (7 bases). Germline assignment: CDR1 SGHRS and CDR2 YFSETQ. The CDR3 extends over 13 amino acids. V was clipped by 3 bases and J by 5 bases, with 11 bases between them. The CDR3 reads CASSSPGGETQYF. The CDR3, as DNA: TGCGCCAGCAGCTCCCCAGGGGGGGAGACCCAGTACTTC.

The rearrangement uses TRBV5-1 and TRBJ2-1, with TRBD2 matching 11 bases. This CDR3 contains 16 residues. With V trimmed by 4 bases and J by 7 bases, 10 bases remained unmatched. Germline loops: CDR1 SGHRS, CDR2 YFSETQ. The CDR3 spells CASSTTSGSIGNEQFF. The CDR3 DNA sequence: TGCGCCAGCAGCACCACTAGCGGGAGTATTGGAAATGAGCAGTTCTTC.

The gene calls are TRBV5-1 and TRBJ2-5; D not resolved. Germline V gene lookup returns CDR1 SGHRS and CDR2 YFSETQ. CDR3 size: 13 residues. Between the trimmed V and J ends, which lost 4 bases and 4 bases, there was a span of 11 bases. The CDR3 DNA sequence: TGCGCCAGCAGCCAGGTGGGATCAGAGACCCAGTACTTC. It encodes CASSQVGSETQYF.

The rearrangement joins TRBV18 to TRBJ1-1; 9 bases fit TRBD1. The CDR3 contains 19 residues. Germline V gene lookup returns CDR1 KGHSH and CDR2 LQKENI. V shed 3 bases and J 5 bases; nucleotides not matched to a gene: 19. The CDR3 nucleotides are TGTGCCAGCTCACCCATCCCGGGACAGGGCTCCGGTTTGAGGACTGAAGCTTTCTTT. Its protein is CASSPIPGQGSGLRTEAFF.

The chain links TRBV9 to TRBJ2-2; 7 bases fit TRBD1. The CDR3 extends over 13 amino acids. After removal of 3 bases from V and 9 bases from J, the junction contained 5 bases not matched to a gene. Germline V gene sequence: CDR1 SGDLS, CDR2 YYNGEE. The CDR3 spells CASSGRQGRELFF. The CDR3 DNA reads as TGTGCCAGCAGCGGAAGACAGGGACGGGAGCTGTTTTTT.

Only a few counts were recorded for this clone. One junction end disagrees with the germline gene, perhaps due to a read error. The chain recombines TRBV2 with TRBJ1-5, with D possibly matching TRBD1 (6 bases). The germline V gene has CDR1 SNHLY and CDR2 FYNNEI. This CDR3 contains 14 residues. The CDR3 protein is CVSSELDSDQPQHF. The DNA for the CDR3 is TGTGTCAGCAGTGAATTGGACAGCGATCAGCCCCAGCATTTT.

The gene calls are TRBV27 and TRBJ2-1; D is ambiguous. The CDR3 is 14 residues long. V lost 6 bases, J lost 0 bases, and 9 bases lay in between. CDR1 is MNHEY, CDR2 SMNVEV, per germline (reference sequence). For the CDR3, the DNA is TGTGCCAGCAGCAAGGCGAGCTCCTACAATGAGCAGTTCTTC. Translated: CASSKASSYNEQFF.

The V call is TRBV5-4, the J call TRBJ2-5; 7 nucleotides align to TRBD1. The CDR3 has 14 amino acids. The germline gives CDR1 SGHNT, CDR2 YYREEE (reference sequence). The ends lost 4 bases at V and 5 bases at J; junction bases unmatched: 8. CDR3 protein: CASSLDRARETQYF. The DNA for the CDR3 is TGTGCCAGCAGCCTTGACAGGGCTAGGGAGACCCAGTACTTC.

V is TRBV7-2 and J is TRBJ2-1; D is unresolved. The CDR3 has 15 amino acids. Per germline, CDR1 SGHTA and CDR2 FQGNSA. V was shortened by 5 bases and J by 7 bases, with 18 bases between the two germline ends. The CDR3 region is CASSPRLLTWNEQFF. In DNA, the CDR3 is TGTGCCAGCAGCCCAAGACTCCTAACGTGGAATGAGCAGTTCTTC.

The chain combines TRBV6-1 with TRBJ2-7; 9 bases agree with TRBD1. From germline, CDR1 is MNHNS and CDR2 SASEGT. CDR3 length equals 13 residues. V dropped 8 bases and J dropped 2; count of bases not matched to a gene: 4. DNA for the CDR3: TGTGCCAGCGGACAGGGGATGACCTACGAGCAGTACTTC. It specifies CASGQGMTYEQYF.

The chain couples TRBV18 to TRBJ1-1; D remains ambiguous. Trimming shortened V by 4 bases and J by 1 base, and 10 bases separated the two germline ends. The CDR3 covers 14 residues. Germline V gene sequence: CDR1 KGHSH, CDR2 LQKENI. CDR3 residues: CASSRGQANTEAFF. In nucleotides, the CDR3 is TGTGCCAGCTCACGTGGCCAGGCGAACACTGAAGCTTTCTTT.

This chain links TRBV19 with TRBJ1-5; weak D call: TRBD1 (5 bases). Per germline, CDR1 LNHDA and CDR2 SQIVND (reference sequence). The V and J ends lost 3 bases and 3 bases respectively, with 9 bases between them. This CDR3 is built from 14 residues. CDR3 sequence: CASSMGRDNQPQHF. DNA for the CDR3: TGTGCCAGTAGTATGGGCAGGGACAATCAGCCCCAGCATTTT.

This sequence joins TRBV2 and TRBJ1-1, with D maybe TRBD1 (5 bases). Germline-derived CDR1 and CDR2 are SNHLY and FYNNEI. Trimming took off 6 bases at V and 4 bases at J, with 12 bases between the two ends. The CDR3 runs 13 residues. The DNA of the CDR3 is TGTGCCAGCAGAAAGGGAGGGACCACTGAAGCTTTCTTT. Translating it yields CASRKGGTTEAFF.

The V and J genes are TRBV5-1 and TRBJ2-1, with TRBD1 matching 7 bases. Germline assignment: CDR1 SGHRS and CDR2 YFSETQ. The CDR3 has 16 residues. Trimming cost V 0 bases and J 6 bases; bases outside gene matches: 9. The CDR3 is CASSLAGTATLNEQFF. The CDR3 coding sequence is TGCGCCAGCAGCTTGGCCGGGACAGCTACGCTCAATGAGCAGTTCTTC.

The CDR3 loop is CAWSTGKNTEAFF. Written as DNA, the CDR3 is TGTGCCTGGAGTACGGGGAAGAACACTGAAGCTTTCTTT. This chain connects TRBV30 to TRBJ1-1; no clear D gene. The V and J ends lost 2 bases and 1 base respectively, with 8 bases between them. The CDR3 is 13 amino acids. Germline V lookup: CDR1 GTSNPN, CDR2 SVGIG (reference sequence).

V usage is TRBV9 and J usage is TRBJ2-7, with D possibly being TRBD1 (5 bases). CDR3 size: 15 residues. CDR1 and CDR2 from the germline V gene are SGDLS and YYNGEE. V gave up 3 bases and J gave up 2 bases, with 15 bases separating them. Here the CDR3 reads CASSADIRSPYEQYF. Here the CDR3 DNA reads TGTGCCAGCAGCGCGGACATCCGAAGCCCCTACGAGCAGTACTTC.

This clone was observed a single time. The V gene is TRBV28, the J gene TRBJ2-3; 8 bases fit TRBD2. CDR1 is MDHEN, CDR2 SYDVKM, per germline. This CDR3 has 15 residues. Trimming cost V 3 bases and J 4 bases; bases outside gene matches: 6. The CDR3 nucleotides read TGTGCCAGCAGTTTCGGGAGGGCTCGCGCAGATACGCAGTATTTT. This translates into CASSFGRARADTQYF. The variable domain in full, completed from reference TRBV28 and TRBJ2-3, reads DVKVTQSSRYLVKRTGEKVFLECVQDMDHENMFWYRQDPGLGLRLIYFSYDVKMKEKGDIPEGYSVSREKKERFSLILESASTNQTSMYLCASSFGRARADTQYFGPGTRLTVL.